Listed below are T cell receptor beta chains from one sample, sequenced in a study of cytomegalovirus exposure and HLA in healthy donors. The table came from immunoSEQ multiplex PCR; TCRdb's copy has only in-frame clones and leaves some out. In the table there are around 250,000 clones, 80% to 85% of which are singletons. What was sequenced was PBMCs. These receptors were collected from a woman aged 60-75 years in good health and CMV-seropositive. Both conserved end residues are part of each CDR3. D genes are given only for firm matches. Not every row has a clone size; where given, it reads once, few, many or a size class.

clone size	D gene	V gene	J gene	CDR3 protein	CDR3 DNA
NA	TRBD1	TRBV28	TRBJ2-5	CASSFRGGPETQYF	TGTGCCAGCAGTTTTCGAGGGGGCCCGGAGACCCAGTACTTC
NA	TRBD1	TRBV9	TRBJ2-6	CASSMRQGAVNVLTF	TGTGCCAGCAGCATGCGACAGGGGGCAGTCAACGTCCTGACTTTC
NA	NA	TRBV6-1	TRBJ2-1	CASRDFTYNEQFF	TGTGCCAGTCGGGACTTCACCTACAATGAGCAGTTCTTC
NA	NA	TRBV4-2	TRBJ2-3	CASSQDLYGNTDTQYF	TGTGCCAGCAGCCAAGATCTCTACGGGAACACAGATACGCAGTATTTT
NA	NA	TRBV6-1	TRBJ1-2	CASTRTAGYTF	TGTGCCAGCACGCGGACAGCGGGCTACACCTTC
NA	TRBD1	TRBV5-1	TRBJ2-5	CASSLWEGTGGEETQYF	TGCGCCAGCAGCTTGTGGGAGGGGACAGGGGGCGAGGAGACCCAGTACTTC
NA	NA	TRBV11-1	TRBJ2-6	CASSHQDAGANVLTF	TGTGCCAGCAGCCATCAGGATGCTGGGGCCAACGTCCTGACTTTC
NA	TRBD2	TRBV6-5	TRBJ2-1	CASSYSGAPELGEQFF	TGTGCCAGCAGTTACAGCGGGGCCCCCGAGTTGGGTGAGCAGTTCTTC
NA	NA	TRBV7-6	TRBJ1-1	CASSLEVVTSYTEAFF	TGTGCCAGCAGCTTAGAGGTAGTAACTAGCTACACTGAAGCTTTCTTT
NA	NA	TRBV6-1	TRBJ2-5	CASSVRRPFGETQYF	TGTGCCAGCAGTGTGAGGCGGCCGTTTGGGGAGACCCAGTACTTC
NA	NA	TRBV7-6	TRBJ2-7	CASSLREQEYF	TGTGCCAGCAGCTTAAGGGAACAGGAGTACTTC
NA	TRBD2	TRBV5-1	TRBJ2-7	CASSPTSGNYEQYF	TGCGCCAGCAGCCCCACTAGCGGGAACTACGAGCAGTACTTC
NA	NA	TRBV7-6	TRBJ2-2	CASSLDRGELFF	TGTGCCAGCAGCTTAGATCGGGGGGAGCTGTTTTTT
NA	TRBD2	TRBV5-1	TRBJ2-1	CASSTPGTSGRFGGSYNEQFF	TGCGCCAGCAGCACCCCAGGGACTAGCGGGAGATTTGGCGGTTCCTACAATGAGCAGTTCTTC
NA	NA	TRBV9	TRBJ1-3	CASSPSLGSISGNTIYF	TGTGCCAGCAGCCCCTCCCTAGGCTCCATATCTGGAAACACCATATATTTT
NA	NA	TRBV10-1	TRBJ2-7	CASSELAGEQYF	TGCGCCAGCAGTGAGCTGGCGGGCGAGCAGTACTTC
NA	NA	TRBV6-5	TRBJ2-7	CASTDGTYEQYF	TGTGCCAGCACGGACGGGACCTACGAGCAGTACTTC
few	NA	TRBV5-1	TRBJ1-1	CASSYQGVNTEAFF	TGCGCCAGCAGCTACCAGGGCGTGAACACTGAAGCTTTCTTT
once	NA	TRBV2	TRBJ2-3	CASSWRDTQYF	TGTGCCAGCAGCTGGCGGGATACGCAGTATTTT
once	NA	TRBV4-1	TRBJ2-1	CASSQVTRAPGEQFF	TGCGCCAGCAGCCAAGTGACTAGGGCCCCGGGAGAGCAGTTCTTC
NA	NA	TRBV25-1	TRBJ1-2	CASSEQGYDYGYTF	TGTGCCAGCAGTGAACAGGGTTATGACTATGGCTACACCTTC
NA	NA	TRBV4-1	TRBJ2-1	CASSPRPLRSDNEQFF	TGCGCCAGCAGCCCTAGACCCCTCCGATCGGACAATGAGCAGTTCTTC
once	NA	TRBV7-8	TRBJ1-5	CASSLAYSSNQPQHF	TGTGCCAGCAGCTTAGCTTACAGTAGCAATCAGCCCCAGCATTTT
NA	NA	TRBV5-6	TRBJ2-1	CASNRLVNEQFF	TGTGCCAGCAACCGACTAGTCAATGAGCAGTTCTTC
NA	TRBD1	TRBV5-1	TRBJ1-2	CASSLGDRSYGYTF	TGCGCCAGCAGCTTGGGGGACAGGAGCTATGGCTACACCTTC
NA	NA	TRBV29-1	TRBJ2-5	CSVDPGFQETQYF	TGCAGCGTGGATCCGGGGTTTCAAGAGACCCAGTACTTC
NA	TRBD1	TRBV19	TRBJ1-4	CASSVGRGFEKLFF	TGTGCCAGTAGTGTTGGCAGGGGGTTTGAAAAACTGTTTTTT
NA	NA	TRBV6-5	TRBJ2-7	CASRKGRPRANEQYF	TGTGCCAGCAGAAAAGGACGACCGAGGGCCAACGAGCAGTACTTC
few	TRBD2	TRBV5-1	TRBJ2-1	CASSLGQGGDEQFF	TGCGCCAGCAGCTTGGGGCAGGGAGGGGATGAGCAGTTCTTC
NA	TRBD1	TRBV19	TRBJ2-2	CASSSPTGGSNTGELFF	TGTGCCAGTAGTTCTCCTACAGGGGGTTCGAACACCGGGGAGCTGTTTTTT
NA	TRBD1	TRBV18	TRBJ2-7	CASSTQTGSPYEQYF	TGTGCCAGCTCAACCCAGACAGGGAGTCCCTACGAGCAGTACTTC
NA	NA	TRBV29-1	TRBJ1-2	CSVGTGSNYGYTF	TGCAGCGTTGGCACAGGGTCTAACTATGGCTACACCTTC
NA	TRBD2	TRBV28	TRBJ2-3	CASSSPRSGSTDTQYF	TGTGCCAGCAGTTCCCCTCGTAGCGGGAGCACAGATACGCAGTATTTT
NA	NA	TRBV19	TRBJ2-7	CASSQDSYEQYF	TGTGCCAGTAGCCAGGACTCCTACGAGCAGTACTTC
NA	TRBD2	TRBV18	TRBJ2-3	CASSPGLAAGDTQYF	TGTGCCAGCTCACCGGGACTAGCTGCGGGAGATACGCAGTATTTT
NA	NA	TRBV5-1	TRBJ1-1	CASSLRAKRDTEAFF	TGCGCCAGCAGCCTGAGGGCCAAAAGAGACACTGAAGCTTTCTTT
NA	NA	TRBV6-5	TRBJ1-4	CASSLQGTNEKLFF	TGTGCCAGCAGTTTACAGGGAACTAATGAAAAACTGTTTTTT
NA	NA	TRBV5-4	TRBJ2-3	CASSLERTDTQYF	TGTGCCAGCAGCTTGGAGCGGACAGATACGCAGTATTTT
NA	NA	TRBV5-4	TRBJ1-2	CASSFLGPGREGYTF	TGTGCCAGCAGCTTCCTCGGGCCAGGGCGTGAGGGCTACACCTTC
once	TRBD1	TRBV5-1	TRBJ2-5	CASSPGRGEGARETQYF	TGCGCCAGCAGCCCCGGCCGGGGCGAGGGGGCGCGGGAGACCCAGTACTTC
NA	TRBD1	TRBV6-5	TRBJ1-1	CASSSLTGEENTEAFF	TGTGCCAGCAGTTCTTTGACAGGGGAGGAGAACACTGAAGCTTTCTTT
few	TRBD1	TRBV7-9	TRBJ2-1	CASSSYPGQDNEQFF	TGTGCCAGCAGCTCCTATCCGGGACAGGACAATGAGCAGTTCTTC
NA	TRBD1	TRBV7-6	TRBJ1-1	CASMKQQPGQGPEAFF	TGTGCCAGCATGAAGCAACAGCCGGGACAGGGACCTGAAGCTTTCTTT
NA	TRBD2	TRBV4-1	TRBJ2-3	CASSQTFSGSGTDTQYF	TGCGCCAGCAGCCAAACATTTAGCGGGAGTGGTACAGATACGCAGTATTTT
few	TRBD1	TRBV2	TRBJ1-4	CASSPDRVSEKLFF	TGTGCCAGCAGCCCCGACAGGGTTAGTGAAAAACTGTTTTTT
NA	TRBD1	TRBV28	TRBJ1-1	CASSPGQGTTEAFF	TGTGCCAGCAGCCCAGGACAGGGGACGACTGAAGCTTTCTTT
NA	NA	TRBV5-6	TRBJ1-2	CASSPGSNYGYTF	TGTGCCAGCAGCCCGGGGTCCAACTATGGCTACACCTTC
NA	NA	TRBV7-2	TRBJ2-3	CASSLLLAADTQYF	TGTGCCAGCAGCTTACTCCTAGCAGCAGATACGCAGTATTTT
NA	NA	TRBV23-1	TRBJ2-3	CASSQYGASRDTQYF	TGCGCCAGCAGTCAATATGGAGCAAGTCGAGATACGCAGTATTTT
once	TRBD1	TRBV19	TRBJ1-2	CASSIVDRVANYGYTF	TGTGCCAGTAGTATCGTCGACAGGGTAGCTAACTATGGCTACACCTTC
NA	NA	TRBV4-1	TRBJ1-1	CASSPGAFRGNTEAFF	TGCGCCAGCAGCCCTGGCGCCTTCAGGGGGAACACTGAAGCTTTCTTT
NA	NA	TRBV28	TRBJ1-2	CASRGAFYGYTF	TGTGCCAGCAGGGGAGCTTTCTATGGCTACACCTTC
NA	TRBD2	TRBV7-6	TRBJ2-7	CASSSGGGLGSYEQYF	TGTGCCAGCAGCTCCGGGGGGGGCCTAGGCTCCTACGAGCAGTACTTC
NA	TRBD1	TRBV10-3	TRBJ1-2	CAISPGTGGYGYTF	TGTGCCATCAGTCCCGGGACAGGGGGGTATGGCTACACCTTT
once	NA	TRBV7-2	TRBJ2-1	CASSLVRELRQFF	TGTGCCAGCAGCTTAGTCCGCGAATTAAGGCAGTTCTTC